The 32 T cell receptor beta chains given below trace back to one sample, sequenced in a study of blood T cell repertoires in COVID-19. Clones were read by immunoSEQ multiplex PCR, and TCRdb kept only the in-frame ones, dropping some. Counted here are 250,000 to 350,000 clones, around 88% occurring once; the ten biggest clones make up approximately 6.6%. Specimen: peripheral blood. All receptors derive from a woman aged 25 to 39 who had recovered from COVID-19.

The J gene is TRBJ2-7, the V gene TRBV5-1, with 8 positions matching TRBD1. The CDR3 is 15 residues long. V trimming: 0 bases; J trimming: 5 bases; junction bases outside the gene matches: 7. Germline values: CDR1 SGHRS, CDR2 YFSETQ. CDR3 protein: CASSLAGQGANEQYF. CDR3 nucleotides: TGCGCCAGCAGCTTGGCCGGTCAGGGGGCAAACGAGCAGTACTTC. The full variable domain, rest sourced from reference TRBV5-1 and TRBJ2-7, is KAGVTQTPRYLIKTRGQQVTLSCSPISGHRSVSWYQQTPGQGLQFLFEYFSETQRNKGNFPGRFSGRQFSNSRSEMNVSTLELGDSALYLCASSLAGQGANEQYFGPGTRLTVT.

In this sample, this clone turned up once. The chain carries TRBV28 and TRBJ2-3; 7 bases align to TRBD1. The CDR3 contains 17 residues. Germline V CDR1 and CDR2: MDHEN, SYDVKM. Trimming cost V 3 bases and J 6 bases; bases outside gene matches: 15. The CDR3 reads CASSLVTGAERGDTQYF. CDR3 bases: TGTGCCAGCAGTTTGGTAACAGGGGCCGAACGAGGGGATACGCAGTATTTT.

This chain joins TRBV6-4 and TRBJ1-2; possibly TRBD1 for D (5 bases). Per germline, CDR1 MRHNA and CDR2 SNTAGT. Trimming cost V 0 bases and J 3 bases, with 17 bases left between them. This CDR3 is built from 17 residues. The CDR3 region is CASSDSNTGGSYYGYTF. For the CDR3, the DNA is TGTGCCAGCAGTGACTCGAATACGGGGGGGAGCTACTATGGCTACACCTTC.

CDR3 DNA sequence: TGTGCCAGCAGCTCCGGGCCAGACAGATCCTACGAGCAGTACTTC. Its translation is CASSSGPDRSYEQYF. The rearrangement uses TRBV7-2 and TRBJ2-7; a possible D gene is TRBD1 (5 bases). V was cut by 4 bases and J by 1 base, with 14 bases left in between. Germline V gene data show CDR1 as SGHTA and CDR2 as FQGNSA. CDR3 length: 15 residues.

This chain uses TRBV5-6 with TRBJ2-4; 10 bases fit TRBD1. The CDR3 has 16 amino acids. The germline V gene has CDR1 SGHDT and CDR2 YYEEEE. J lost 4 bases, V lost 4 bases, and 8 bases had no gene match. The CDR3 sequence: CASSPYGQGEKNIQYF. The DNA for the CDR3 is TGTGCCAGCAGCCCATACGGACAGGGGGAAAAAAACATTCAGTACTTC.

As DNA, the CDR3 is TGTGCCAGCAGTTTTGGCAGGGGGGCTAGTACTGAAGCTTTCTTT. Protein product: CASSFGRGASTEAFF. V is TRBV28 and J is TRBJ1-1; 7 bases match TRBD1. This CDR3 is 15 amino acids long. V was clipped by 3 bases and J by 5 bases; unmatched bases: 9. Germline-derived CDR1 and CDR2 are MDHEN and SYDVKM.

V gene TRBV7-9 combines with J gene TRBJ1-1; D is unclear. There are 15 residues in the CDR3. Between the trimmed V and J ends, which lost 0 bases and 1 base, there was a span of 9 bases. The germline V gene encodes CDR1 SEHNR and CDR2 FQNEAQ (reference sequence). CDR3 sequence reads: CASSLALGENTEAFF. The CDR3 DNA is TGTGCCAGCAGCTTAGCGTTAGGAGAGAACACTGAAGCTTTCTTT.

This rearrangement joins TRBV14 to TRBJ1-4; tentatively, D is TRBD1 (6 bases). CDR1 and CDR2 from the germline V gene are SGHDN and FVKESK. V was clipped by 1 base and J by 8 bases, with 14 bases between them. CDR3 size: 15 residues. The CDR3 sequence: CASSQAGALREKLFF. The CDR3 coding sequence is TGTGCCAGCAGCCAAGCAGGGGCCCTTAGAGAAAAACTGTTTTTT.

The J gene is TRBJ2-3, the V gene TRBV28; TRBD2 agrees at 12 bases. The CDR3 covers 16 residues. Germline V CDR1 and CDR2: MDHEN, SYDVKM. The V and J ends lost 4 bases and 6 bases, in that order; junction bases with no gene match: 8. The CDR3 spells CASSSTSGGTRDTQYF. CDR3 DNA: TGTGCCAGCAGTTCGACTAGCGGGGGTACCCGGGATACGCAGTATTTT.

In this sample, this clone turned up many times. The V and J genes are TRBV18 and TRBJ1-1; D remains unclear. This CDR3 region has 16 residues. The V and J ends lost 3 bases and 1 base respectively, with 15 bases between them. CDR1 KGHSH and CDR2 LQKENI come from the germline V gene. CDR3 sequence reads: CASSPSRGVRNTEAFF. The CDR3 DNA sequence: TGTGCCAGCTCACCCTCCCGGGGAGTCAGGAACACTGAAGCTTTCTTT.

This clone has just a few counts. V and J are TRBV20-1 and TRBJ1-1, with D uncertain. Trimming took 1 base from V and 11 from J, leaving 8 bases between them. CDR3 length equals 10 residues. The germline CDR1 and CDR2 sequences are DFQATT and SNEGSKA (reference sequence). In DNA form, the CDR3 reads TGCAGTGCTAGAGCGACACTGGCTTTCTTT. It specifies CSARATLAFF.

The V call is TRBV18, the J call TRBJ2-3; a weak D match, TRBD1 (5 bases). Per the germline V gene, CDR1 is KGHSH and CDR2 is LQKENI. With 3 bases removed from V and 1 base from J, the gap between germline ends came to 5 bases. The CDR3 has 13 amino acids. In DNA form, the CDR3 reads TGTGCCAGCTCACCCAGGGGCACAGATACGCAGTATTTT. Protein sequence: CASSPRGTDTQYF.

The chain employs TRBV25-1 and TRBJ2-2; 7 bases match TRBD1. The germline V gene has CDR1 MGHDK and CDR2 SYGVNS. The junction had 6 bases not matched to a gene; V was cut back by 2 bases and J by 6 bases. This CDR3 has 15 residues. The CDR3, as DNA: TGTGCCAGCAGTGAACCCGACAGGGCCGCCGGGGAGCTGTTTTTT. It codes for CASSEPDRAAGELFF.

The V and J genes are TRBV9 and TRBJ2-1; perhaps TRBD2 as D (5 bases). V shed 4 bases and J shed 5 bases, with 16 bases lying between them. CDR3 length: 15 amino acids. Germline lookup yields CDR1 SGDLS and CDR2 YYNGEE. The CDR3 nucleotides are TGTGCCAGCAGCCCCGGGGATGCGATGAACAATGAGCAGTTCTTC. It encodes CASSPGDAMNNEQFF.

This chain connects TRBV28 to TRBJ1-6; TRBD1 aligns across 7 bases. This CDR3 has 12 residues. Germline-derived CDR1 and CDR2 are MDHEN and SYDVKM. V trimming: 5 bases; J trimming: 9 bases; junction bases outside the gene matches: 1. CDR3: CASSDRVSPLHF. The DNA of the CDR3 is TGTGCCAGCAGTGACAGGGTTTCACCCCTCCACTTT.

The rearrangement uses TRBV10-3 and TRBJ2-7, with TRBD1 identical over 8 bases. The V segment lost 6 bases and the J segment 4 bases; nucleotides outside the gene matches: 8. Germline CDR1 and CDR2: ENHRY and SYGVKD. The CDR3 has 14 amino acids. This chain's CDR3 is CAIRPDRGVYEQYF. CDR3 bases: TGTGCCATCAGGCCCGACAGGGGTGTGTACGAGCAGTACTTC.

V usage is TRBV5-1 and J usage is TRBJ1-4; 7 bases align to TRBD1. The V gene end was trimmed by 3 bases and the J gene end by 8 bases; junction bases not matched to a gene: 4. The CDR3 extends over 13 amino acids. Germline CDR1 is SGHRS and CDR2 is YFSETQ. The CDR3 is CASSSTGAEKLFF. CDR3 nucleotide sequence: TGCGCCAGCAGCTCAACAGGGGCAGAAAAACTGTTTTTT.

This chain uses TRBV4-1 with TRBJ1-2; D might be TRBD1 (5 bases). This CDR3 contains 16 residues. Trimming shortened V by 3 bases and J by 4 bases, and 18 bases separated the two germline ends. Germline V CDR1 and CDR2: MGHRA, YSYEKL. For the CDR3, the DNA is TGCGCCAGCAGCCAGGACCCAGGGTGGCAGGGCTATGGCTACACCTTC. Translated: CASSQDPGWQGYGYTF.

The genes are TRBV28 and TRBJ2-5, with D possibly matching TRBD2 (5 bases). Germline CDR1 and CDR2: MDHEN and SYDVKM. Trimming pared 8 bases from V and 4 bases from J, leaving 17 bases between. The CDR3 is 14 residues long. Here the CDR3 DNA reads TGTGCCAGCTCGACCGCCGGAGGCTTAGAGACCCAGTACTTC. As protein: CASSTAGGLETQYF.

The chain combines TRBV3-1 (or the pseudogene TRBV3-2) with TRBJ1-1, with D possibly matching TRBD1 (5 bases). The CDR3 consists of 13 residues. Germline V gene data show CDR1 as LGHDT and CDR2 as YNNKEL (reference sequence). Trimming pared 10 bases from V and 3 bases from J, leaving 15 bases between. The DNA for the CDR3 is TGTGCCATCCTACACGGGGGTGACACTGAAGCTTTCTTT. Translated, it gives CAILHGGDTEAFF.

V and J are TRBV2 and TRBJ1-6; the match to TRBD1 covers 7 bases. The germline V gene encodes CDR1 SNHLY and CDR2 FYNNEI. The CDR3 runs 16 residues. Losses at the gene ends were 6 bases for V and 0 bases for J; bases not matched to a gene: 5. CDR3 nucleotide sequence: TGTGCCAGCAGGCAGGACAGGAGCTCCTATAATTCACCCCTCCACTTT. This gives the protein CASRQDRSSYNSPLHF.

The rearrangement joins TRBV6-4 to TRBJ2-3; D possibly corresponds to TRBD1 (6 bases). V lost 1 base, J lost 5 bases, and 13 bases lay in between. Germline V gives CDR1 MRHNA, CDR2 SNTAGT. The CDR3 runs 15 residues. The CDR3 region is CASSDWGPGGDTQYF. The CDR3 DNA reads as TGTGCCAGCAGTGACTGGGGGCCTGGGGGAGATACGCAGTATTTT.

V usage is TRBV27 and J usage is TRBJ1-5; 7 bases fit TRBD1. V trimming: 7 bases; J trimming: 5 bases; junction bases outside the gene matches: 5. CDR1 MNHEY and CDR2 SMNVEV come from the germline V gene (reference sequence). The CDR3 spans 13 residues. The CDR3 region is CASTTGPHQPQHF. CDR3 nucleotide sequence: TGTGCCAGCACGACAGGGCCCCATCAGCCCCAGCATTTT.

The chain couples TRBV6-2 or TRBV6-3 to TRBJ2-1; TRBD2 matches at 12 bases. With V trimmed by 6 bases and J by 16 bases, 10 bases remained unmatched. The CDR3 contains 13 residues. Per germline, CDR1 MNHEY and CDR2 SVGEGT. The CDR3 nucleotides read TGTGCCAGCAGCCCTACCCTAGCGGGGGGGAAATTCTTC. Protein sequence: CASSPTLAGGKFF.

The sample holds one count of this clone. This chain connects TRBV6-5 to TRBJ2-2, with 8 bases lining up with TRBD2. CDR3 size: 16 residues. V dropped 0 bases and J dropped 4; count of bases not matched to a gene: 4. From germline, CDR1 is MNHEY and CDR2 SVGAGI. CDR3: CASSYSSGGGTGELFF. The CDR3 coding sequence is TGTGCCAGCAGTTACTCCAGCGGGGGAGGCACCGGGGAGCTGTTTTTT.

This chain joins TRBV12-3 or TRBV12-4 and TRBJ1-2, with D tentatively TRBD1 (5 bases). The CDR3 has 13 amino acids. Between the trimmed V and J ends, which lost 7 bases and 4 bases, there was a span of 13 bases. This CDR3 reads CASTLLGAYGYTF. CDR3 DNA: TGTGCCAGCACCTTGCTAGGGGCCTATGGCTACACCTTC.

The chain uses TRBV19 and TRBJ1-1; no firm D call. V was shortened by 6 bases and J by 10 bases, with 15 bases between the two germline ends. CDR3 length equals 12 residues. Germline CDR1 LNHDA, CDR2 SQIVND (reference sequence). The CDR3 nucleotides read TGTGCCAGTAGCCAAGCGGGTTTTGGAGCTTTCTTT. It codes for CASSQAGFGAFF.

This clone was recorded only once. V gene TRBV6-5 combines with J gene TRBJ2-1, with D uncertain. V was pared by 10 bases and J by 10 bases, with 14 bases between. The CDR3 contains 11 residues. Germline CDR1 is MNHEY and CDR2 is SVGAGI. CDR3 loop: CATMSGPEQFF. CDR3 DNA sequence: TGTGCCACGATGTCGGGTCCGGAGCAGTTCTTC.

This chain links TRBV6-5 with TRBJ1-4; no reliable D call. The CDR3 loop spans 15 amino acids. In germline, CDR1 is MNHEY, CDR2 SVGAGI. Between the trimmed V and J ends, which lost 5 bases and 6 bases, there was a span of 16 bases. The CDR3 is CASSLTIGSYEKLFF. In DNA form, the CDR3 reads TGTGCCAGCAGTCTTACAATCGGGTCGTATGAAAAACTGTTTTTT.

This clone was seen a single time. The chain has TRBV19 and TRBJ2-1, with 10 bases identical to TRBD2. V gave up 4 bases and J gave up 0 bases; unmatched junction bases: 12. Germline CDR1 is LNHDA and CDR2 is SQIVND (reference sequence). This CDR3 is 19 amino acids long. CDR3 nucleotide sequence: TGTGCCAGTAGTAACCCCGGACTAGCGGTGAGGAGCTCCTACAATGAGCAGTTCTTC. This translates into CASSNPGLAVRSSYNEQFF.

In the case of this clone: This same CDR3 is encoded by further DNA sequences in the sample. The V call is TRBV7-9, the J call TRBJ1-3; perhaps TRBD1 as D (6 bases). Trimming took 5 bases from V and 2 from J, leaving 10 bases between them. Germline assignment: CDR1 SEHNR and CDR2 FQNEAQ (reference sequence). The CDR3 covers 14 residues. CDR3 nucleotides: TGTGCCAGCAGCCCGACAGGACCTGGAAACACCATATATTTT. Its translation is CASSPTGPGNTIYF.

V and J are TRBV28 and TRBJ1-2; D not resolved. Germline V CDR1 and CDR2: MDHEN, SYDVKM. The germline V and J ends were trimmed by 5 bases and 2 bases, with 15 bases remaining between them. The CDR3 extends over 15 amino acids. The CDR3 DNA follows: TGTGCCAGCAGTGCACCTGGGTCACTAAACTATGGCTACACCTTC. It encodes CASSAPGSLNYGYTF.